This TCR beta chain appears in the sequencing data of a study of the immune and genomic landscape of osteosarcoma. About the research overall: Most patients were poor-risk; 60% to 80% had died.

This CDR3 contains 13 residues. Germline V CDR1 and CDR2: MNHEY, SVGAGI. V dropped 11 bases and J dropped 4 bases, with 17 bases sitting between them. Measured with immunoSEQ multiplex PCR; TCRdb has only the in-frame clones, and not every one. The sample consists of 2,700 or so clones, approximately 72% of them appearing once. The TCR originated in a man between 18 and 35 years old with osteosarcoma. The sequenced sample consisted of tumor tissue from a local recurrence in the femur. The chain couples TRBV6-5 to TRBJ1-2; tentatively, D is TRBD1 (5 bases). CDR3 protein: CAVRDPMIYGYTF. The CDR3 coding sequence is TGTGCCGTCCGGGACCCCATGATCTATGGCTACACCTTC.